This T cell receptor (beta chain) was profiled in a study of T-cell memory formation after mild COVID-19. Background on the study: TCR clusters mostly belonged to single donors.

The study's findings and limits: Chiefly within CM and EM were the contracting CD4+ clones; CD8+ ones were within EMRA. Pre-infection memory harbored some responding clones, suggesting cross-reactive memory joined.

Notes on this clonotype: What it binds is unknown.

The germline gives CDR1 SGHDT, CDR2 YYEEEE. With 4 bases removed from V and 6 bases from J, the gap between germline ends came to 14 bases. This CDR3 is built from 14 residues. The 5'RACE method, run with constant-segment primers, produced TCR alpha and TCR beta cDNA libraries (carrying sample barcodes and UMIs). MiXCR, applied by TCRdb to the 5' RACE reads, yields one record per CDR3 protein. The sample lists fewer than 250,000 distinct CDR3 sequences; 10% were seen once. J is TRBJ2-1 and V is TRBV5-6; TRBD2 might be the D (5 bases). The TCR originated in a man between 18 and 35 years old who had mild COVID-19 (a few samples of this study predate the infection). Cell type and time point are not known. The specimen sequenced was PBMCs or a T cell subset sorted from them (not recorded which). The CDR3 here is CASSRLFAGNEQFF. CDR3 coding DNA: TGTGCCAGCAGCCGCCTCTTCGCGGGCAATGAGCAGTTCTTC.